This TCR beta chain was documented in a study of blood T cell repertoires in COVID-19. Study background: Acute and convalescent COVID-19 specimens originated in the United States, Italy and Spain. In each case, the material was cDNA or gDNA derived from T cells, B-cell-depleted T cells, or PBMCs.

Clones were read by immunoSEQ multiplex PCR, and TCRdb kept only the in-frame ones, dropping some. Of 350,000 to 500,000 clones listed, 88% are singletons. Individuals drawn from approximately 26 US areas were roughly 18 to 95 years old. Participants had their cohort set by participant-reported clinical history. The CDR3 extends over 13 amino acids. Between the trimmed V and J ends, which lost 3 bases and 4 bases, there was a span of 9 bases. This clonotype originated in a young woman who had been exposed to COVID-19. V is TRBV12-3 or TRBV12-4 and J is TRBJ1-1; tentatively, D is TRBD1 (6 bases). The sequenced material came from PBMCs or T cells enriched from blood (not recorded which). CDR3 nucleotide sequence: TGTGCCAGCAGTTTCGGGGGGCGCACTGAAGCTTTCTTT. This translates into CASSFGGRTEAFF.